Each of the 20 T cell receptor beta chains below was sequenced from the same sample in a study of technical replicates of blood from a handful of donors listed by TCRdb under 2017. Receptor amplification or capture employed the immunoSEQ multiplex PCR assay. As stored in TCRdb, this immuneACCESS dataset retains in-frame rearrangements with V and J assigned. A fraction of the clones does not appear; measured against another copy, unresolved V genes explain less than half of the discrepancy, and the remainder lacks a known reason. Recorded for this sample are around 80,000 clones; about 98% of them occurred a single time. Approximately 0.15% of the sample lies in the top ten. The specimen sequenced was T cells isolated from PBMCs. The source of these receptors is a human donor in good health.

The CDR3 is CASSMDSKETQYF. DNA of the CDR3: TGTGCCAGCAGCATGGACTCTAAAGAGACCCAGTACTTC. V gene TRBV28 combines with J gene TRBJ2-5, with D possibly being TRBD2 (5 bases). The V end was cut by 6 bases, the J end by 3 bases, with 11 bases between. The CDR3 runs 13 residues. Germline V CDR1 and CDR2: MDHEN, SYDVKM.

V and J are TRBV10-3 and TRBJ1-2; 7 nucleotides match TRBD1. Trimming took 0 bases from V and 6 from J; bases not matched to a gene: 10. The V gene's germline CDR1 is ENHRY and CDR2 SYGVKD. CDR3 length: 16 residues. The CDR3 loop reads CAISESPRQGGHGYTF. The CDR3 DNA sequence: TGTGCCATCAGTGAGTCCCCCCGCCAGGGGGGACATGGCTACACCTTC.

This clone showed up just once. The chain uses TRBV28 and TRBJ2-7; the match to TRBD2 covers 8 bases. V was pared by 4 bases and J by 5 bases, with 10 bases of the junction left unmatched. The CDR3 length is 15 residues. Germline lookup yields CDR1 MDHEN and CDR2 SYDVKM. The CDR3 loop reads CASSSTGAGENEQYF. The CDR3 nucleotides are TGTGCCAGCAGTTCGACCGGAGCGGGAGAAAACGAGCAGTACTTC.

The rearrangement links TRBV5-6 to TRBJ1-1; D not resolved. V lost 1 base and J 0 bases, leaving 10 bases between the germline ends. The CDR3 covers 15 residues. Germline CDR1 and CDR2: SGHDT and YYEEEE. DNA for the CDR3: TGTGCCAGCAGCTTGACCAGGCTTATGAACACTGAAGCTTTCTTT. Protein sequence: CASSLTRLMNTEAFF.

The chain combines TRBV13 with TRBJ2-2, with TRBD2 identical over 12 bases. V lost 5 bases, J lost 3 bases, and 7 bases stayed unmatched. Germline lookup yields CDR1 PRHDT and CDR2 FYEKMQ (reference sequence). The CDR3 extends over 17 amino acids. CDR3 coding DNA: TGTGCCAGCAGCGCTTCCGGGACTAGCGGGTACACCGGGGAGCTGTTTTTT. Amino acid sequence: CASSASGTSGYTGELFF.

The V call is TRBV5-4, the J call TRBJ2-3, with 7 bases aligning to TRBD2. The CDR3 extends over 14 amino acids. CDR1 is SGHNT, CDR2 YYREEE, per germline (reference sequence). V was clipped by 4 bases and J by 6 bases; unmatched bases: 8. This chain's CDR3 is CASSSRLALDTQYF. The CDR3 DNA follows: TGTGCCAGCAGCAGTAGACTAGCATTGGATACGCAGTATTTT. Drawing the rest from reference TRBV5-4 and TRBJ2-3, the complete variable domain is ETGVTQSPTHLIKTRGQQVTLRCSSQSGHNTVSWYQQALGQGPQFIFQYYREEENGRGNFPPRFSGLQFPNYSSELNVNALELDDSALYLCASSSRLALDTQYFGPGTRLTVL.

This chain joins TRBV28 and TRBJ2-1; D is unresolved. The V end lost 8 bases, the J end lost 5 bases, and 19 bases lay between the germline ends. Germline-derived CDR1 and CDR2 are MDHEN and SYDVKM. This CDR3 has 15 residues. CDR3 protein: CASALSGTINNEQFF. The CDR3 DNA follows: TGTGCCAGCGCGCTATCAGGAACAATCAACAATGAGCAGTTCTTC.

The V and J genes are TRBV6-5 and TRBJ2-7, with 10 bases fitting TRBD1. Germline V gene lookup returns CDR1 MNHEY and CDR2 SVGAGI. The junction had 3 bases not matched to a gene; V was cut back by 8 bases and J by 2 bases. This CDR3 spans 13 amino acids. The CDR3: CASPDRGPYEQYF. CDR3 DNA: TGTGCCAGCCCCGACAGGGGGCCCTACGAGCAGTACTTC.

The chain combines TRBV29-1 with TRBJ1-3; D is possibly TRBD1 (6 bases). CDR1 is SQVTM, CDR2 ANQGSEA, per germline. Trimming cost V 3 bases and J 5 bases, with 17 bases left between them. The CDR3 length is 15 residues. The CDR3 DNA reads as TGCAGCGTTGAGGGTGGAATAAGGGGGAGAAACACCATATATTTT. Translation: CSVEGGIRGRNTIYF.

This chain uses TRBV4-1 with TRBJ2-6; 7 nucleotides line up with TRBD1. In germline, CDR1 is MGHRA, CDR2 YSYEKL. CDR3 length equals 16 residues. V was pared by 3 bases and J by 2 bases, with 4 bases of the junction left unmatched. The CDR3 here is CASSQGTGAGANVLTF. The CDR3 bases are TGCGCCAGCAGCCAGGGAACAGGGGCTGGGGCCAACGTCCTGACTTTC.

The chain joins TRBV10-1 to TRBJ1-2, with a weak D call TRBD1 (6 bases). The CDR3 is 19 residues long. V was pared by 7 bases and J by 6 bases, with 33 bases between. Germline lookup yields CDR1 WNHNN and CDR2 SYGVQD (reference sequence). The CDR3 loop reads CASNARISTGQPGEDGYTF. CDR3 DNA sequence: TGCGCCAGCAATGCTAGAATCTCGACCGGACAGCCCGGAGAGGATGGCTACACCTTC.

The J gene is TRBJ1-4, the V gene TRBV15, with TRBD1 identical over 7 bases. The CDR3 extends over 16 amino acids. Germline-derived CDR1 and CDR2 are LNHNV and YYDKDF (reference sequence). V lost 0 bases to trimming and J lost 7 bases; unmatched junction nucleotides: 8. The CDR3 sequence is CATSRDLPAGGEKLFF. CDR3 DNA: TGTGCCACCAGCAGAGATCTTCCGGCAGGGGGTGAAAAACTGTTTTTT.

V and J are TRBV10-1 and TRBJ2-3; 10 nucleotides line up with TRBD2. This CDR3 has 14 amino acids. Germline lookup yields CDR1 WNHNN and CDR2 SYGVQD (reference sequence). Trimming took 8 bases from V and 4 from J; bases not matched to a gene: 6. CDR3 nucleotide sequence: TGCGCCAGCTCGGGTAGCGGGAGGCCAGATACGCAGTATTTT. Its translation is CASSGSGRPDTQYF.

CDR3 amino acids: CASSERRLAGDNEQFF. CDR3 DNA sequence: TGTGCCAGCAGTGAACGACGACTAGCGGGAGACAATGAGCAGTTCTTC. This chain connects TRBV6-1 to TRBJ2-1; 12 positions match TRBD2. This CDR3 comprises 16 residues. Trimming cost V 2 bases and J 5 bases; bases outside gene matches: 4. Germline V CDR1 and CDR2: MNHNS, SASEGT.

This clone appeared once. Because it lacks the conserved phenylalanine or tryptophan at the end, this CDR3 is likely a read error. Because the CDR3's place on the DNA is in doubt, the DNA is left out and the CDR3 is given as listed by TCRdb. This chain connects TRBV29-1 to TRBJ1-3. The CDR3 numbers 8 amino acids, ends counted. Germline V lookup: CDR1 SQVTM, CDR2 ANQGSEA. CDR3 residues: CSVEDGGR.

This clone was seen only once. The gene calls are TRBV10-2 and TRBJ2-7, with D perhaps TRBD2 (7 bases). The germline gives CDR1 WSHSY, CDR2 SAAADI. The CDR3 runs to 13 residues. V was shortened by 8 bases and J by 1 base, with 12 bases between the two germline ends. This CDR3 is CASGGAGSYEQYF. CDR3 bases: TGCGCCAGCGGGGGGGCCGGATCCTACGAGCAGTACTTC.

This clone was seen just once. The chain links TRBV7-9 to TRBJ2-4, with 12 positions matching TRBD2. The CDR3 extends over 17 amino acids. Germline loops: CDR1 SEHNR, CDR2 FQNEAQ (reference sequence). Unmatched junction bases numbered 14, after V lost 4 bases and J lost 10 bases. The DNA of the CDR3 is TGTGCCAGCAGCTGGGTTGGGCCTAGCGGGAGGGCCGGGATTCAGTACTTC. This encodes CASSWVGPSGRAGIQYF.

J is TRBJ1-1 and V is TRBV10-1, with a tentative D call TRBD1 (5 bases). Between the trimmed V and J ends, which lost 3 bases and 7 bases, there was a span of 15 bases. The CDR3 length is 14 residues. Germline values: CDR1 WNHNN, CDR2 SYGVQD (reference sequence). In DNA form, the CDR3 reads TGCGCCAGCAGTGATACAGGAGGGGAGGATGAAGCTTTCTTT. Translation: CASSDTGGEDEAFF.

The chain combines TRBV5-1 with TRBJ1-1; weak D call: TRBD1 (6 bases). CDR1 is SGHRS, CDR2 YFSETQ, per germline. The V and J ends lost 0 bases and 3 bases respectively, with 9 bases between them. CDR3 size: 14 residues. The CDR3 nucleotides are TGCGCCAGCAGCTTGGGGCAGGGGTACACTGAAGCTTTCTTT. As protein: CASSLGQGYTEAFF. Complete variable domain (other parts from reference TRBV5-1 and TRBJ1-1): KAGVTQTPRYLIKTRGQQVTLSCSPISGHRSVSWYQQTPGQGLQFLFEYFSETQRNKGNFPGRFSGRQFSNSRSEMNVSTLELGDSALYLCASSLGQGYTEAFFGQGTRLTVV.

The chain is built from TRBV7-2 and TRBJ1-2; no reliable D call. Trimming pared 1 base from V and 3 bases from J, leaving 15 bases between. Germline V gene lookup returns CDR1 SGHTA and CDR2 FQGNSA. The CDR3 is 16 residues long. CDR3 in amino acids: CASSLGPVGSYYGYTF. The CDR3 DNA reads as TGTGCCAGCAGCTTAGGCCCGGTGGGGAGTTACTATGGCTACACCTTC.